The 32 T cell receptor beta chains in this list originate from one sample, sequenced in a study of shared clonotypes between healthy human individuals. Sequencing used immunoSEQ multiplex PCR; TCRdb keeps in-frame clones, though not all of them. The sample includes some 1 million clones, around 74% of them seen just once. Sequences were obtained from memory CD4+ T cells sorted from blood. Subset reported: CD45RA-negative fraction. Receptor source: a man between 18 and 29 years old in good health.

CDR3 sequence: CASSYSTGATDTQYF. The CDR3 DNA reads as TGTGCCAGCAGTTACTCGACAGGGGCCACAGATACGCAGTATTTT. The chain has TRBV6-5 and TRBJ2-3; 8 bases fit TRBD1. Trimming removed 0 bases from V and 2 bases from J; junction bases left unmatched: 1. This CDR3 spans 15 amino acids. CDR1 MNHEY and CDR2 SVGAGI come from the germline V gene.

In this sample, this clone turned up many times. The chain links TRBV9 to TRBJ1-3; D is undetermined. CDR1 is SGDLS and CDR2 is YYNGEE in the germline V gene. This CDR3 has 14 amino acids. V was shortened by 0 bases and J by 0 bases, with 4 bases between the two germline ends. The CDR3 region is CASSVDNSGNTIYF. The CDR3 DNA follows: TGTGCCAGCAGCGTAGACAACTCTGGAAACACCATATATTTT. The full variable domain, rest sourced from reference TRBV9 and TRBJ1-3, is DSGVTQTPKHLITATGQRVTLRCSPRSGDLSVYWYQQSLDQGLQFLIQYYNGEERAKGNILERFSAQQFPDLHSELNLSSLELGDSALYFCASSVDNSGNTIYFGEGSWLTVV.

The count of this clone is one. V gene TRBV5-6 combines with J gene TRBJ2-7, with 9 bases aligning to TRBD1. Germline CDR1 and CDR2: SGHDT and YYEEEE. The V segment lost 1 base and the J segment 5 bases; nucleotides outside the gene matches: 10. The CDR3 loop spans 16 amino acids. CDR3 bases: TGTGCCAGCAGCTTGTACCCGGGACAGGGAAGGAACGAGCAGTACTTC. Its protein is CASSLYPGQGRNEQYF.

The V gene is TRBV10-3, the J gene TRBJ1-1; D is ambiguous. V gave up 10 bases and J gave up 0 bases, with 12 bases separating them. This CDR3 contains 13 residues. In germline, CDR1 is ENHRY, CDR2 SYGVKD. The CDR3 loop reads CATGSGLNTEAFF. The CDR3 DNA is TGTGCCACGGGGTCGGGGTTGAACACTGAAGCTTTCTTT.

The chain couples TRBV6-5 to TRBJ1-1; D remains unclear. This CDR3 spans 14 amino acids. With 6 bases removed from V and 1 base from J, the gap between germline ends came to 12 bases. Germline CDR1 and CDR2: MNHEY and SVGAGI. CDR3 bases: TGTGCCAGCAGCCACTCAGAGGGGAACACTGAAGCTTTCTTT. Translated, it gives CASSHSEGNTEAFF.

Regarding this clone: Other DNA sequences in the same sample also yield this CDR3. The CDR3 here is CASSLAGQGETQYF. The CDR3 DNA is TGCGCCAGCAGCTTGGCGGGCCAGGGAGAGACCCAGTACTTC. The rearrangement links TRBV5-1 to TRBJ2-5; TRBD1 might be the D (5 bases). Germline V gene data show CDR1 as SGHRS and CDR2 as YFSETQ. This CDR3 is 14 amino acids long. Between the trimmed V and J ends, which lost 0 bases and 4 bases, there was a span of 10 bases.

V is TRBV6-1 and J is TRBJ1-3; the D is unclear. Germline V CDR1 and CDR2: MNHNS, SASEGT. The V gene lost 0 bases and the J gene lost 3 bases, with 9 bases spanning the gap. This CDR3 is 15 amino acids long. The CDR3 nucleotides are TGTGCCAGCAGTGAAGCCCAAAGCAATGGAAACACCATATATTTT. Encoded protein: CASSEAQSNGNTIYF.

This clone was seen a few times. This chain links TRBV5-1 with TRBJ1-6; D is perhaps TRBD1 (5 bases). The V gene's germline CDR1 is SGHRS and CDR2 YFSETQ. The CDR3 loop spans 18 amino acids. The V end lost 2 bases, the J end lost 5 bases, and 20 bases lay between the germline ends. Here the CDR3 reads CASSLTFGRRGNNSPLHF. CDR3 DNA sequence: TGCGCCAGCAGCTTAACATTCGGTAGGAGGGGTAATAATTCACCCCTCCACTTT.

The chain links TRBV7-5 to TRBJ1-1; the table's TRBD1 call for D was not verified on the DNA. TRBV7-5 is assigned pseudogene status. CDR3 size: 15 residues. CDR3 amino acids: CARSIPGQGNTEAFF. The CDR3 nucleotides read TGTGCCAGAAGCATTCCGGGACAGGGGAACACTGAAGCTTTCTTT.

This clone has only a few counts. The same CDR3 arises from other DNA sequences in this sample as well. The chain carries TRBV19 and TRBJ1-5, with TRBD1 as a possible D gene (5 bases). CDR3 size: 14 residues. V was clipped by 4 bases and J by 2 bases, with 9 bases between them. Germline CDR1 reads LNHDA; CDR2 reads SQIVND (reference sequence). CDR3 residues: CASSNQGGNQPQHF. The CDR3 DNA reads TGTGCCAGTAGTAATCAGGGCGGCAATCAGCCCCAGCATTTT.

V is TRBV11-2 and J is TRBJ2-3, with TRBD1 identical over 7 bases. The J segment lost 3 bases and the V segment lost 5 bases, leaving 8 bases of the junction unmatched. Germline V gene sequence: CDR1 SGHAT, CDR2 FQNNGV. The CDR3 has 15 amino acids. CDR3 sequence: CASSPGQPKTDTQYF. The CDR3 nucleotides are TGTGCCAGCAGCCCGGGACAGCCCAAGACAGATACGCAGTATTTT.

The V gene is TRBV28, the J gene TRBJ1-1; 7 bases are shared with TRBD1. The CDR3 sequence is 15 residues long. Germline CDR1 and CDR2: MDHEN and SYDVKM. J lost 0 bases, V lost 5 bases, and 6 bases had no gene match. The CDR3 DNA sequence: TGTGCCAGCAGTCCACCGGGACAGATGAACACTGAAGCTTTCTTT. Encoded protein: CASSPPGQMNTEAFF.

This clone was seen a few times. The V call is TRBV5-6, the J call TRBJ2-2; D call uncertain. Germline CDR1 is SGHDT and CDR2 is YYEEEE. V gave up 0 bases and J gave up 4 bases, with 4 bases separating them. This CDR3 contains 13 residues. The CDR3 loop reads CASSLGGTGELFF. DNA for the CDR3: TGTGCCAGCAGCTTGGGCGGCACCGGGGAGCTGTTTTTT.

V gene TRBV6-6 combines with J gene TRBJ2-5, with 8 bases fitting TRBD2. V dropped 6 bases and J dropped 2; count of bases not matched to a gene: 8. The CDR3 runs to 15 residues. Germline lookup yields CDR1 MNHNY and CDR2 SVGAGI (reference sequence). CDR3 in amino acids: CASRNSGKNQETQYF. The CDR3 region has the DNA TGTGCCAGCAGAAATAGCGGGAAAAATCAAGAGACCCAGTACTTC.

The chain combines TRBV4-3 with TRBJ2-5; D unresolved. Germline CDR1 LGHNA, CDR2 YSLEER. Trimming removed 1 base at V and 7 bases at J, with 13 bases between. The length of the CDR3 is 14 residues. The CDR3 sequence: CASSQVGTKGTQYF. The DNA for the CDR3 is TGCGCCAGCAGCCAAGTCGGAACTAAAGGGACCCAGTACTTC.

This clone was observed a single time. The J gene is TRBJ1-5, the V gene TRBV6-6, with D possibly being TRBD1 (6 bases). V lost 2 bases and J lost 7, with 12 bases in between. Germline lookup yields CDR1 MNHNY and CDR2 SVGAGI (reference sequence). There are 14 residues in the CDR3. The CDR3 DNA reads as TGTGCCAGCAGTTACAGAGGGGGGCAACAGCCCCAGCATTTT. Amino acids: CASSYRGGQQPQHF.

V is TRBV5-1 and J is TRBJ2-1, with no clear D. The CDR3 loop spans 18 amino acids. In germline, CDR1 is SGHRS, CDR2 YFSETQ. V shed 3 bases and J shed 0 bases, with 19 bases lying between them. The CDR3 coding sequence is TGCGCCAGCAGCTCGGTGGGCGCCGCACTTAACTCCTACAATGAGCAGTTCTTC. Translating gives CASSSVGAALNSYNEQFF.

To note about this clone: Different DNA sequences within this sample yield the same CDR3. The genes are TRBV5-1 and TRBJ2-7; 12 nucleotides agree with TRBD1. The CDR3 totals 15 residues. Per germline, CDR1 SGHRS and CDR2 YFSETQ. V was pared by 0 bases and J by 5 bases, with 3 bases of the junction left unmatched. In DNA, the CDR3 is TGCGCCAGCAGCTTGGCGGGACAGGGGGCCCACGAGCAGTACTTC. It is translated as CASSLAGQGAHEQYF.

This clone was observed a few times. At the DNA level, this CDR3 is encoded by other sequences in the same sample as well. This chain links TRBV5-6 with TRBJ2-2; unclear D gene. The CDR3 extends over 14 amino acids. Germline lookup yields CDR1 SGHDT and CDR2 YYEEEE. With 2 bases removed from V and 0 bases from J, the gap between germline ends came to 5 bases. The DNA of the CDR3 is TGTGCCAGCAGCTTAGGCACGAACACCGGGGAGCTGTTTTTT. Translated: CASSLGTNTGELFF.

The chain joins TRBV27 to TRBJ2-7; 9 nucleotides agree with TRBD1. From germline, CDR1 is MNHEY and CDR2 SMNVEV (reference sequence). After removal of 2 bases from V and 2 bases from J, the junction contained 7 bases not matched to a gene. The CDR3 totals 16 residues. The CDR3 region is CASSLKIGTGTYEQYF. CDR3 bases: TGTGCCAGCAGTTTAAAAATCGGGACAGGGACCTACGAGCAGTACTTC.

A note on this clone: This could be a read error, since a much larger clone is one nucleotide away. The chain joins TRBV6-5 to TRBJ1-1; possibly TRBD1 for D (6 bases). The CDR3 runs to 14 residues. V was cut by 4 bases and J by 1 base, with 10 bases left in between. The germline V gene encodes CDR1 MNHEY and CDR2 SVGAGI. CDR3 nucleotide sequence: TGTGCCAGCAGTTCCGGGACACAGAACACTGAAGCTTTCTTT. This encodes CASSSGTQNTEAFF.

CDR3 sequence (DNA): TGTGCCAGTATCCCTAGGGGCGGTAACTATGGCTACACCTTC. It specifies CASIPRGGNYGYTF. This chain uses TRBV19 with TRBJ1-2, with D perhaps matching TRBD1 (5 bases). The CDR3 sequence is 14 residues long. CDR1 is LNHDA, CDR2 SQIVND, per germline (reference sequence). Trimming shortened V by 7 bases and J by 1 base, and 13 bases separated the two germline ends.

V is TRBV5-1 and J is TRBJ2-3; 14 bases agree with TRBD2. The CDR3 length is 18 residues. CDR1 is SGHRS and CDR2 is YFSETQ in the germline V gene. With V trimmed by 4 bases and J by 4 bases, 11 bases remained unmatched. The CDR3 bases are TGCGCCAGCAGCGAGGGACTAGCGGGAGTCGGTTCAGCAGATACGCAGTATTTT. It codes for CASSEGLAGVGSADTQYF.

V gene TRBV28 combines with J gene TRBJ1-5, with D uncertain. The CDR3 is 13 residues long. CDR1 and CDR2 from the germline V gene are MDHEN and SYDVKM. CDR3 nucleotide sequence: TGTGGAGAAGGACTCCTGAAGAATCAGCCCCAGCATTTT. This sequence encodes CGEGLLKNQPQHF. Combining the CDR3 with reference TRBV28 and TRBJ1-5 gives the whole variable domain DVKVTQSSRYLVKRTGEKVFLECVQDMDHENMFWYRQDPGLGLRLIYFSYDVKMKEKGDIPEGYSVSREKKERFSLILESASTNQTSMYLCGEGLLKNQPQHFGDGTRLSIL.

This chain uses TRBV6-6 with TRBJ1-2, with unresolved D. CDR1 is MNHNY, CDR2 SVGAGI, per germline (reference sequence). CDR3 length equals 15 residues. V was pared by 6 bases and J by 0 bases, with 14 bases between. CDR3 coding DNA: TGTGCCAGCAGCCGAGAGAGGAGGTCTAACTATGGCTACACCTTC. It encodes CASSRERRSNYGYTF.

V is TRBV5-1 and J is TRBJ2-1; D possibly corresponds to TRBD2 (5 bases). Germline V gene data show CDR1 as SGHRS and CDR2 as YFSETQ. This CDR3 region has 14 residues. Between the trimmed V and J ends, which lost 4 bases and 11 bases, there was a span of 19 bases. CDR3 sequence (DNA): TGCGCCAGCAGCCCCTCCCAACTAGTCAACCAGCAGTTCTTC. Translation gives CASSPSQLVNQQFF.

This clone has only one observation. CDR3 in DNA: TGTGCCAGCAGTTTATCCGGGACAGGGGTTCATTGGCAGACACCCCTCCACTTT. Amino acids: CASSLSGTGVHWQTPLHF. This sequence joins TRBV27 and TRBJ1-6; 10 bases are a match to TRBD1. The CDR3 sequence is 18 residues long. The V gene's germline CDR1 is MNHEY and CDR2 SMNVEV (reference sequence). V shed 0 bases and J 11 bases; nucleotides not matched to a gene: 13.

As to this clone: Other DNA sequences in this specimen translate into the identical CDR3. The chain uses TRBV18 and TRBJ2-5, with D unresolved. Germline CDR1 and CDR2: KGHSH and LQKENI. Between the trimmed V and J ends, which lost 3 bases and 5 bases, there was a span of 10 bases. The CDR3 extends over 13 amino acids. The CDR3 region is CASSPGLGETQYF. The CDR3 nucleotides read TGTGCCAGCTCACCGGGCTTGGGGGAGACCCAGTACTTC.

The CDR3 here is CASSEGTDWKMNTEAFF. The CDR3 DNA reads as TGTGCCAGCAGTGAAGGGACTGACTGGAAAATGAACACTGAAGCTTTCTTT. The genes are TRBV6-1 and TRBJ1-1; D ambiguous. Germline CDR1 MNHNS, CDR2 SASEGT. V shed 1 base and J shed 0 bases, with 15 bases lying between them. The CDR3 consists of 17 residues.

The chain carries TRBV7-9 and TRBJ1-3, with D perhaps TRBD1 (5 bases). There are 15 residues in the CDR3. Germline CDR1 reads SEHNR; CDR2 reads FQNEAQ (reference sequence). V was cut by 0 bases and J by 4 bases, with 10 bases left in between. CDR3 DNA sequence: TGTGCCAGCAGCTTAGCGGAGGGGTTGGGAAACACCATATATTTT. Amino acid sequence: CASSLAEGLGNTIYF.

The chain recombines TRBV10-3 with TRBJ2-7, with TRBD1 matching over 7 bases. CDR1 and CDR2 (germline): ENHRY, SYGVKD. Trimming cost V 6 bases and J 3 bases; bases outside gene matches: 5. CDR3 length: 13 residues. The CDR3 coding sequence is TGTGCCATCAGGGAGACAGGGAGCTACGAGCAGTACTTC. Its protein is CAIRETGSYEQYF.

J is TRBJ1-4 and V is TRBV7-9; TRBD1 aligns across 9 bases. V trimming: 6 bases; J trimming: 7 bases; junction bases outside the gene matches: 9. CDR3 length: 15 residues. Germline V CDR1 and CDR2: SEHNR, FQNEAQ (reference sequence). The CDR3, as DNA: TGTGCCAGCAGTCCGGGACAGGGCGAGTTTGAAAAACTGTTTTTT. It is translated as CASSPGQGEFEKLFF.